What follows describes a single T cell receptor beta chain. The data stem from a study of cytomegalovirus exposure and HLA in healthy donors. A multiplex PCR was run with 60 Vbeta primers and 13 Jbeta primers. Sequenced by immunoSEQ multiplex PCR; TCRdb stores in-frame clones only, minus some. The sample includes 97,000 or so clones, less than 9.5% of them seen just once. Trimming left V 5 bases short and J 3 bases short, with 17 bases between. In germline, CDR1 is MNHEY, CDR2 SMNVEV (reference sequence). The CDR3 is made up of 15 amino acids. The chain has TRBV27 and TRBJ2-7, with a possible D match to TRBD2 (6 bases). Material: PBMCs. This TCR derives from a man aged 50 to 59 in good health and CMV-seropositive. CDR3 sequence reads: CASSPRIAAYYEQYF. In DNA form, the CDR3 reads TGTGCCAGCAGTCCCCGAATAGCGGCCTACTACGAGCAGTACTTC.